This TCR beta chain emerged from a study of CD8 T cells in ankylosing spondylitis. Quantitative 5'-RACE with molecular barcodes produced the TCR beta libraries. TCRdb itself ran the 5' RACE reads through MiXCR, one entry per CDR3 protein. Found here are 150,000 to 200,000 distinct CDR3 sequences, around 13% of them singletons; the top ten hold 11%. Many counts were recorded for this clonotype. Its target is unknown. Deletions cut 5 bases from V and 8 bases from J, with 9 bases between. The CDR3 length is 12 residues. The study's findings and limits: Within ankylosing spondylitis blood, a TCR beta motif made up of under 10 highly homologous variants appeared to be characteristic.

Sequencing used blood, either unsorted or a sorted T cell fraction (not recorded which). The origin of this receptor is a female donor with ankylosing spondylitis or in good health (not recorded which). V gene TRBV12-3 or TRBV12-4 combines with J gene TRBJ1-4; no firm D call. The CDR3 here is CASSPRLEKLFF. The DNA for the CDR3 is TGTGCCAGCAGTCCCAGACTGGAAAAACTGTTTTTT.